These T cell receptor beta chains were read from a single sample in a study of T cell responses to AZD1222 COVID-19 vaccine. The assay was immunoSEQ multiplex PCR, and TCRdb's table has in-frame clones only and misses some. The data contain about 140,000 clones, approximately 94% of them seen just once; the ten biggest clones take up about 9.1%. The sample was peripheral blood, taken on day 0 of AZD1222 vaccination. The receptors shown here come from an adult in good health. CDR3s include the opening cysteine and the closing phenylalanine or tryptophan. D genes are given only for firm matches. Only part of the rows carry a size: once, few, many, or a class if the clone is expanded.

V	size	J	D	CDR3	DNA
TRBV15	NA	TRBJ1-2	NA	CATSSSGASRNYGYTF	TGTGCCACCAGCAGTTCGGGGGCCTCCCGGAACTATGGCTACACCTTC
TRBV19	once	TRBJ1-6	TRBD1	CASSTYGTEASPLHF	TGTGCCAGTAGTACTTACGGGACAGAGGCCTCACCCCTCCACTTT
TRBV7-9	NA	TRBJ2-1	TRBD1	CASSLTGVGNEQFF	TGTGCCAGCAGCCTAACAGGGGTGGGTAATGAGCAGTTCTTC
TRBV5-4	NA	TRBJ1-4	TRBD1	CASSIGVTGANEKLFF	TGTGCCAGCAGCATAGGGGTGACAGGGGCTAATGAAAAACTGTTTTTT
TRBV11-3	NA	TRBJ2-7	NA	CASSYQGSDEQYF	TGTGCCAGCAGCTACCAGGGTAGCGACGAGCAGTACTTC
TRBV19	NA	TRBJ1-5	NA	CASSIQAQQPQHF	TGTGCCAGTAGTATTCAGGCACAACAGCCCCAGCATTTT
TRBV2	NA	TRBJ1-5	NA	CASSGSSLSQPQHF	TGTGCCAGCAGTGGGTCGTCCTTAAGTCAGCCCCAGCATTTT
TRBV6-5	NA	TRBJ2-7	TRBD2	CASSYSTSVPYEQYF	TGTGCCAGCAGTTACTCGACTAGCGTCCCCTACGAGCAGTACTTC
TRBV28	NA	TRBJ2-3	NA	CASSLARADTQYF	TGTGCCAGCAGTTTGGCGAGGGCGGATACGCAGTATTTT
TRBV7-9	few	TRBJ1-3	NA	CASGRGSGNTIYF	TGTGCCAGCGGGCGGGGTTCTGGAAACACCATATATTTT
TRBV6-2/TRBV6-3	NA	TRBJ2-1	TRBD1	CASSPGTGGKSYNEQFF	TGTGCCAGCAGCCCCGGGACAGGGGGCAAGTCCTACAATGAGCAGTTCTTC
TRBV9	NA	TRBJ2-7	NA	CASSPEDGIYEQYF	TGTGCCAGCAGCCCTGAGGACGGGATCTACGAGCAGTACTTC
TRBV7-2	NA	TRBJ1-1	TRBD1	CASSLETGRNTEAFF	TGTGCCAGCAGCTTAGAGACAGGGAGGAACACTGAAGCTTTCTTT
TRBV3-1/TRBV3-2	NA	TRBJ1-5	NA	CASSQGGRGNQPQHF	TGTGCCAGCAGCCAAGGGGGTAGGGGCAATCAGCCCCAGCATTTT
TRBV29-1	NA	TRBJ2-7	TRBD1	CSVSGQAFYKQYF	TGCAGCGTTTCCGGACAGGCCTTCTACAAGCAGTACTTC
TRBV30	few	TRBJ2-7	NA	CAWSVGPGYEQYF	TGTGCCTGGAGTGTAGGACCCGGCTACGAGCAGTACTTC
TRBV19	once	TRBJ1-5	NA	CASRYVGSNQPQHF	TGTGCCAGTAGGTATGTCGGGAGCAATCAGCCCCAGCATTTT
TRBV7-2	once	TRBJ2-2	NA	CASSPGARWNTGELFF	TGTGCCAGCAGCCCAGGGGCAAGGTGGAACACCGGGGAGCTGTTTTTT
TRBV4-3	NA	TRBJ2-7	NA	CASSQDWASYEQYF	TGCGCCAGCAGCCAAGATTGGGCGTCCTACGAGCAGTACTTC
TRBV4-3	once	TRBJ2-2	NA	CASSQDSSANTGELFF	TGCGCCAGCAGCCAAGATAGCAGCGCGAACACCGGGGAGCTGTTTTTT
TRBV5-1	NA	TRBJ2-3	TRBD2	CASSLSGGARSDTQYF	TGCGCCAGCAGCTTAAGCGGGGGGGCCAGATCAGATACGCAGTATTTT
TRBV5-6	NA	TRBJ1-4	NA	CASSLLSGGEKLFF	TGTGCCAGCAGCTTGCTGAGTGGCGGAGAAAAACTGTTTTTT
TRBV5-6	NA	TRBJ1-1	NA	CASRASGAGTEAFF	TGTGCCAGCAGGGCTTCAGGGGCGGGAACTGAAGCTTTCTTT
TRBV27	NA	TRBJ1-2	NA	CASSLLGQGGGYTF	TGTGCCAGCAGTTTATTGGGTCAGGGTGGCGGCTACACCTTC
TRBV18	once	TRBJ2-3	NA	CASSPLGGDADTQYF	TGTGCCAGCTCACCGCTGGGGGGCGACGCAGATACGCAGTATTTT
TRBV6-1	NA	TRBJ2-3	NA	CASSARGAGVPRTQYF	TGTGCCAGCAGTGCCCGTGGGGCAGGGGTCCCGAGGACGCAGTATTTT
TRBV4-3	NA	TRBJ2-3	NA	CASSQGGVVADTQYF	TGCGCCAGCAGCCAAGGGGGTGTGGTCGCGGATACGCAGTATTTT
TRBV7-9	NA	TRBJ1-1	TRBD1	CASSHYMTGANTEAFF	TGTGCCAGCAGCCACTACATGACAGGGGCGAACACTGAAGCTTTCTTT
TRBV7-8	NA	TRBJ2-1	NA	CASRYLGYSLDNEQFF	TGTGCCAGCAGGTACCTAGGGTACTCCCTAGACAATGAGCAGTTCTTC
TRBV18	NA	TRBJ2-5	NA	CASSPGQETQYF	TGTGCCAGCTCACCCGGTCAAGAGACCCAGTACTTC
TRBV4-3	once	TRBJ2-3	TRBD2	CASSRERLAGRGTDTQYF	TGCGCCAGCAGCCGGGAAAGACTAGCGGGACGGGGCACAGATACGCAGTATTTT
TRBV2	NA	TRBJ1-1	NA	CASSPGITEAFF	TGTGCCAGCAGTCCGGGGATCACTGAAGCTTTCTTT
TRBV28	NA	TRBJ1-1	NA	CASSTGLYTEAFF	TGTGCCAGCAGTACAGGCCTTTACACTGAAGCTTTCTTT
TRBV7-9	NA	TRBJ1-1	TRBD1	CASSLRGQGQAFF	TGTGCCAGCAGCTTACGCGGACAGGGTCAAGCTTTCTTT
TRBV3-1/TRBV3-2	NA	TRBJ2-1	NA	CASSQRLSRMGQFF	TGTGCCAGCAGCCAAAGACTAAGTAGGATGGGGCAGTTCTTC
TRBV6-5	once	TRBJ2-4	NA	CASSYAVVAKNIQYF	TGTGCCAGCAGTTACGCAGTCGTAGCCAAAAACATTCAGTACTTC
TRBV30	NA	TRBJ1-2	NA	CAWSVGGGGAFGGYTF	TGTGCCTGGAGTGTAGGCGGTGGGGGGGCATTCGGTGGCTACACCTTC
TRBV3-1/TRBV3-2	NA	TRBJ2-1	NA	CASSQERDLTYNEQFF	TGTGCCAGCAGCCAAGAACGAGACTTGACTTACAATGAGCAGTTCTTC
TRBV3-1/TRBV3-2	NA	TRBJ1-2	NA	CASSQKGQNYGYTF	TGTGCCAGCAGCCAAAAAGGACAGAACTATGGCTACACCTTC
TRBV7-3	medium-sized	TRBJ2-2	NA	CASSLRQHGELFF	TGTGCCAGCAGCTTAAGACAGCACGGGGAGCTGTTTTTT
TRBV28	NA	TRBJ1-3	NA	CASSRGGTSSGNTIYF	TGTGCCAGTTCTAGGGGGGGGACGAGCTCTGGAAACACCATATATTTT
TRBV2	NA	TRBJ2-1	NA	CASRGLRNRLEQFF	TGTGCCAGCAGGGGACTCCGGAACCGACTTGAGCAGTTCTTC
TRBV19	NA	TRBJ1-1	TRBD1	CASSILDRGYSGTEAFF	TGTGCCAGTAGTATCTTGGACAGGGGGTATTCTGGCACTGAAGCTTTCTTT
TRBV7-8	NA	TRBJ1-2	NA	CASSLYLSYGYTF	TGTGCCAGCAGCTTATATCTTAGCTATGGCTACACCTTC
TRBV12-3/TRBV12-4	few	TRBJ1-6	TRBD1	CASTQLATGTLHF	TGTGCCAGCACCCAACTCGCGACAGGGACGCTCCACTTT
TRBV12-3/TRBV12-4	NA	TRBJ1-1	NA	CASSFGLGTEAFF	TGTGCCAGCAGTTTTGGACTTGGCACTGAAGCTTTCTTT
TRBV29-1	few	TRBJ1-1	NA	CSVKKGTDGKVAFF	TGCAGCGTTAAAAAGGGGACGGACGGAAAGGTGGCTTTCTTT
TRBV7-2	NA	TRBJ1-1	NA	CASSPRWVRDRAEAFF	TGTGCCAGCAGCCCAAGGTGGGTCAGGGATCGGGCTGAAGCTTTCTTT
TRBV27	NA	TRBJ2-2	TRBD2	CASSSFFPGLAGGPGELFF	TGTGCCAGCAGTTCCTTCTTCCCGGGACTAGCGGGGGGGCCCGGGGAGCTGTTTTTT
TRBV7-3	NA	TRBJ2-6	NA	CASSRPGASGANVLTF	TGTGCCAGCAGCCGTCCGGGCGCCTCTGGGGCCAACGTCCTGACTTTC